These 12 T cell receptor beta chains share one sample of origin, sequenced in a study of blood T cell repertoires in COVID-19. Sequencing was performed with immunoSEQ multiplex PCR; in TCRdb, only in-frame clones are kept and a portion is missing. The sample shows 55,000 to 75,000 clones, about three quarters of them seen only once. Sequences were obtained from peripheral blood. These receptor sequences come from an older woman with acute or convalescent COVID-19.

This chain links TRBV7-2 with TRBJ2-2; 7 bases are shared with TRBD1. CDR3 length equals 14 residues. CDR1 and CDR2 from the germline V gene are SGHTA and FQGNSA. J lost 4 bases, V lost 4 bases, and 3 bases had no gene match. This CDR3 reads CASSSGQATGELFF. Written as DNA, the CDR3 is TGTGCCAGCAGCTCCGGACAGGCCACCGGGGAGCTGTTTTTT.

The V call is TRBV15, the J call TRBJ2-2, with 13 nucleotides matching TRBD2. The CDR3 length is 15 residues. V shed 3 bases, J shed 6 bases, and the junction held 1 base outside the gene matches. Per germline, CDR1 LNHNV and CDR2 YYDKDF (reference sequence). DNA of the CDR3: TGTGCCACCAGCAGCGGACTAGCGGGAGCCGGGGAGCTGTTTTTT. Translating gives CATSSGLAGAGELFF.

V usage is TRBV28 and J usage is TRBJ2-7; D remains unclear. V shed 6 bases and J shed 5 bases, with 23 bases lying between them. The CDR3 consists of 16 residues. Germline V CDR1 and CDR2: MDHEN, SYDVKM. CDR3 sequence reads: CASSLPPVLLADEQYF. The CDR3 DNA reads as TGTGCCAGCAGCCTCCCCCCAGTTTTGTTGGCGGACGAGCAGTACTTC. Supplemented by reference TRBV28 and TRBJ2-7, the full variable domain reads DVKVTQSSRYLVKRTGEKVFLECVQDMDHENMFWYRQDPGLGLRLIYFSYDVKMKEKGDIPEGYSVSREKKERFSLILESASTNQTSMYLCASSLPPVLLADEQYFGPGTRLTVT.

The CDR3 DNA reads as TGTGCCAGCAGTGAAGCGCACGGGGGCGAGCAGTACTTC. It encodes CASSEAHGGEQYF. The rearrangement links TRBV2 to TRBJ2-7; TRBD2 might be the D (6 bases). Germline CDR1 reads SNHLY; CDR2 reads FYNNEI. Trimming took off 0 bases at V and 6 bases at J, with 9 bases between the two ends. This CDR3 spans 13 amino acids. Variable domain in full (rest from reference TRBV2 and TRBJ2-7): EPEVTQTPSHQVTQMGQEVILRCVPISNHLYFYWYRQILGQKVEFLVSFYNNEISEKSEIFDDQFSVERPDGSNFTLKIRSTKLEDSAMYFCASSEAHGGEQYFGPGTRLTVT.

The chain is built from TRBV11-3 and TRBJ2-2; 9 nucleotides agree with TRBD2. The germline V gene has CDR1 SGHNT and CDR2 YENEEA. This CDR3 contains 17 residues. The V and J ends lost 6 bases and 1 base, in that order; junction bases with no gene match: 9. This chain's CDR3 is CASSPPGLALNTGELFF. In DNA, the CDR3 is TGTGCCAGCAGTCCTCCGGGACTAGCTTTGAACACCGGGGAGCTGTTTTTT.

This clone was seen only a few times. The CDR3 region is CASTRSTGVNEQYF. The CDR3 bases are TGCGCCAGCACCCGATCGACAGGGGTGAACGAGCAGTACTTC. The chain links TRBV5-1 to TRBJ2-7; 8 nucleotides agree with TRBD1. The CDR3 has 14 amino acids. Germline V gene lookup returns CDR1 SGHRS and CDR2 YFSETQ. Trimming at V came to 6 bases and at J to 5 bases, leaving 10 bases not matched to a gene.

The chain recombines TRBV13 with TRBJ1-1, with a tentative D call TRBD1 (5 bases). The CDR3 totals 12 residues. V was cut by 5 bases and J by 6 bases, with 10 bases left in between. CDR1 and CDR2 from the germline V gene are PRHDT and FYEKMQ (reference sequence). The DNA for the CDR3 is TGTGCCAGCAGCCCCCGGGGGGCTGAAGCTTTCTTT. Amino acids: CASSPRGAEAFF.

The V gene is TRBV28, the J gene TRBJ1-5; the D is unclear. V dropped 2 bases and J dropped 2 bases, with 7 bases sitting between them. CDR1 MDHEN and CDR2 SYDVKM come from the germline V gene. The CDR3 extends over 14 amino acids. The chain's CDR3 is CASSLMVGNQPQHF. CDR3 nucleotide sequence: TGTGCCAGCAGTTTAATGGTAGGCAATCAGCCCCAGCATTTT.

The chain couples TRBV19 to TRBJ2-3; the match to TRBD2 covers 7 bases. The CDR3 contains 15 residues. Unmatched junction bases numbered 8, after V lost 6 bases and J lost 2 bases. Germline V gene lookup returns CDR1 LNHDA and CDR2 SQIVND (reference sequence). Here the CDR3 DNA reads TGTGCCAGTAGGTCCTTGCTAGCGGTCACAGATACGCAGTATTTT. This encodes CASRSLLAVTDTQYF.

This chain uses TRBV10-3 with TRBJ2-5, with 7 bases identical to TRBD2. Germline assignment: CDR1 ENHRY and CDR2 SYGVKD. The CDR3 spans 16 residues. The ends lost 0 bases at V and 6 bases at J; junction bases unmatched: 10. The CDR3 here is CAISESGGVRIQTQYF. CDR3 nucleotide sequence: TGTGCCATCAGTGAGTCGGGGGGGGTCAGGATCCAGACCCAGTACTTC.

This sequence joins TRBV27 and TRBJ1-5, with D uncertain. The CDR3 contains 13 residues. Germline values: CDR1 MNHEY, CDR2 SMNVEV (reference sequence). Trimming took 6 bases from V and 4 from J, leaving 10 bases between them. For the CDR3, the DNA is TGTGCCAGCAGATTAAACATAAATCAGCCCCAGCATTTT. It yields the protein CASRLNINQPQHF.

The V gene is TRBV27, the J gene TRBJ2-3, with TRBD2 as a possible D gene (8 bases). Trimming took 7 bases from V and 10 from J, leaving 18 bases between them. This CDR3 is built from 13 residues. Germline V gene lookup returns CDR1 MNHEY and CDR2 SMNVEV (reference sequence). In nucleotides, the CDR3 is TGTGCCAGCAACGGGGGGGGCAGGGGGGCGCAGTATTTT. Its translation is CASNGGGRGAQYF.